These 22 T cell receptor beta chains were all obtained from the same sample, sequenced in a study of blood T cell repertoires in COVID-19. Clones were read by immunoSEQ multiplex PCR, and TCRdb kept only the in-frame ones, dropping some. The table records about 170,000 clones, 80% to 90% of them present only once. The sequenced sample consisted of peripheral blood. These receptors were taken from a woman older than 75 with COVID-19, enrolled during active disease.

CDR3 DNA: TGTGCCAGCTCTCCCCTCCTAGCGGGAGATAATGAGCAGTTCTTC. It is translated as CASSPLLAGDNEQFF. The V and J genes are TRBV2 and TRBJ2-1; 10 positions agree with TRBD2. The V segment lost 8 bases and the J segment 7 bases; nucleotides outside the gene matches: 11. This CDR3 has 15 amino acids. In germline, CDR1 is SNHLY, CDR2 FYNNEI.

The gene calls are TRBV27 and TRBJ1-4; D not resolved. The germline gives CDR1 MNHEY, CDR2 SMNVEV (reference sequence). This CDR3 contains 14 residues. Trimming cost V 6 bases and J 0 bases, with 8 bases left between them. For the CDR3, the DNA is TGTGCCAGCAGCTCGGTGGCAACTAATGAAAAACTGTTTTTT. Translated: CASSSVATNEKLFF. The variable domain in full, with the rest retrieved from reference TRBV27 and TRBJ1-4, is EAQVTQNPRYLITVTGKKLTVTCSQNMNHEYMSWYRQDPGLGLRQIYYSMNVEVTDKGDVPEGYKVSRKEKRNFPLILESPSPNQTSLYFCASSSVATNEKLFFGSGTQLSVL.

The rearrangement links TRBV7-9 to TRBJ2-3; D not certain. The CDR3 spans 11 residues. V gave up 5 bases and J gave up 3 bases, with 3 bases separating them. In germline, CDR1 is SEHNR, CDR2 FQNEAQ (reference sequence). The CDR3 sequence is CASSPTDTQYF. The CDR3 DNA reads TGTGCCAGCAGCCCAACAGATACGCAGTATTTT.

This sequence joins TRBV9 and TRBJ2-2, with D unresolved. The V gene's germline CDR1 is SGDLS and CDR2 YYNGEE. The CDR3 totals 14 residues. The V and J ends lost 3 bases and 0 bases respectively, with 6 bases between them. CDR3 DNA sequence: TGTGCCAGCAGCGGGGCATCGAACACCGGGGAGCTGTTTTTT. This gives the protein CASSGASNTGELFF.

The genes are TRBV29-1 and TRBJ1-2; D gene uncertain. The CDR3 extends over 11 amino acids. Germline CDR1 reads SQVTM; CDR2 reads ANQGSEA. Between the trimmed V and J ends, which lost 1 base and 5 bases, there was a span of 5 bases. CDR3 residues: CSVEVGYGYTF. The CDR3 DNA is TGCAGCGTTGAAGTCGGTTATGGCTACACCTTC. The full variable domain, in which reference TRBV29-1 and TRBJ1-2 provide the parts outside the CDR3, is SAVISQKPSRDICQRGTSLTIQCQVDSQVTMMFWYRQQPGQSLTLIATANQGSEATYESGFVIDKFPISRPNLTFSTLTVSNMSPEDSSIYLCSVEVGYGYTFGSGTRLTVV.

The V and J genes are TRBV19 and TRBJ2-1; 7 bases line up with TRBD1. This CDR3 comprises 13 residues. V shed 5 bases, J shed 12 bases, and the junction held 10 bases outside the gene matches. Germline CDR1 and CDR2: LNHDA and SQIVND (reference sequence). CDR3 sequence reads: CASSPDRAVWQFF. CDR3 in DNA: TGTGCCAGTAGTCCCGACAGGGCTGTGTGGCAGTTCTTC.

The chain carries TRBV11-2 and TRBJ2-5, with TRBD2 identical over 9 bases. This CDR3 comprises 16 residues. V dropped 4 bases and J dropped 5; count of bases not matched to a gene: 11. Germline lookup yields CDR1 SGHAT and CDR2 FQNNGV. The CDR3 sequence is CASSSKAGGLWETQYF. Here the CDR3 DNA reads TGTGCCAGCAGCTCCAAAGCGGGGGGCTTGTGGGAGACCCAGTACTTC.

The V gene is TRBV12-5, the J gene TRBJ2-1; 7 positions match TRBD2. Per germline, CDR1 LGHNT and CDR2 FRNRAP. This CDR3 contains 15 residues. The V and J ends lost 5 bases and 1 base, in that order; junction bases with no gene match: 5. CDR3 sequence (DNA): TGTGCTAGTGGTCCGGGACTATTGTCCTACAATGAGCAGTTCTTC. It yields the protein CASGPGLLSYNEQFF.

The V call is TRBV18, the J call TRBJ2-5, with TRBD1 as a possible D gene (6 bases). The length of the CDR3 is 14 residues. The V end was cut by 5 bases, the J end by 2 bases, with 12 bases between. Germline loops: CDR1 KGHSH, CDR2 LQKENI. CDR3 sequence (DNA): TGTGCCAGCTCAACAGGACAGATGCAAGAGACCCAGTACTTC. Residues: CASSTGQMQETQYF.

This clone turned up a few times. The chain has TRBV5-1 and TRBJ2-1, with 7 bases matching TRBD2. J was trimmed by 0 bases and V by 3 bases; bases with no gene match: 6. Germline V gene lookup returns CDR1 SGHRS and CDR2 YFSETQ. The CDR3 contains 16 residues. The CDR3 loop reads CASSYTVAGSYNEQFF. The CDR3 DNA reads TGCGCCAGCAGCTATACCGTAGCGGGCTCCTACAATGAGCAGTTCTTC.

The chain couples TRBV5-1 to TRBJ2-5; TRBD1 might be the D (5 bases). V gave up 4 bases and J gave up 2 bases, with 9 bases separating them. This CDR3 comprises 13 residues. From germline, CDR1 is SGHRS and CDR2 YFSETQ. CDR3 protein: CASSLQVQETQYF. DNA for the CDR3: TGCGCCAGCAGCCTACAGGTACAAGAGACCCAGTACTTC.

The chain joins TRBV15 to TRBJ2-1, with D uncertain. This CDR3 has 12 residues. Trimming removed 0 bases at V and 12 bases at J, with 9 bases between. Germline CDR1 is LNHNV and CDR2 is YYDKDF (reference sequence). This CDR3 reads CATSREGLMQFF. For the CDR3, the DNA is TGTGCCACCAGCAGAGAGGGCTTAATGCAGTTCTTC. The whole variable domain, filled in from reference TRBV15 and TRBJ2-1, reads DAMVIQNPRYQVTQFGKPVTLSCSQTLNHNVMYWYQQKSSQAPKLLFHYYDKDFNNEADTPDNFQSRRPNTSFCFLDIRSPGLGDTAMYLCATSREGLMQFFGPGTRLTVL.

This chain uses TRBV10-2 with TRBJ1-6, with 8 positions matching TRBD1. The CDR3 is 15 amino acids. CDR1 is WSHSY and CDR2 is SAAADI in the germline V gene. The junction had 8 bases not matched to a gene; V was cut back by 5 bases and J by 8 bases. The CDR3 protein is CASSQTGGMDSPLHF. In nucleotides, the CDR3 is TGCGCCAGCAGTCAAACAGGGGGTATGGATTCACCCCTCCACTTT.

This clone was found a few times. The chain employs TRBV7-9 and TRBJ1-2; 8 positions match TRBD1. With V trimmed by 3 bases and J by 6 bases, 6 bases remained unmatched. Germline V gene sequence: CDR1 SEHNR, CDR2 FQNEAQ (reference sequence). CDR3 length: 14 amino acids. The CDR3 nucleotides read TGTGCCAGCAGCTTTCTTCAGGGGGCACATGGCTACACCTTC. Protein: CASSFLQGAHGYTF.

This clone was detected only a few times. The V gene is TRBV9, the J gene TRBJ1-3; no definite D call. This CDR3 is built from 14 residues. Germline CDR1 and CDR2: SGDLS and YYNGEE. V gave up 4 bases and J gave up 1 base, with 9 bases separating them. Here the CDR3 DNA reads TGTGCCAGCAGCTCCCAGTCGTCTGGAAACACCATATATTTT. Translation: CASSSQSSGNTIYF.

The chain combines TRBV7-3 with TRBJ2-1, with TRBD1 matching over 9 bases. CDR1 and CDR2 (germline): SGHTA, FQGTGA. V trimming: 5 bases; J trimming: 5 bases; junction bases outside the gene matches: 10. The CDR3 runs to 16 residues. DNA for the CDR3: TGTGCCAGCAGCCCCAGATCCCGGACAGGGGACAATGAGCAGTTCTTC. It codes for CASSPRSRTGDNEQFF.

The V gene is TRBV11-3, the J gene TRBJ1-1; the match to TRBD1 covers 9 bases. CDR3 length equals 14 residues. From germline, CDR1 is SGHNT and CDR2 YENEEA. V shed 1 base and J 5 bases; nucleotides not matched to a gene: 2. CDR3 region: CASSLGQGGTEAFF. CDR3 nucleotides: TGTGCCAGCAGCTTAGGACAGGGGGGGACTGAAGCTTTCTTT.

CDR3 coding DNA: TGTGCCAGCAGCCCCGGGGTGCTAGCGGGAGTCACCGGGGAGCTGTTTTTT. Amino acids: CASSPGVLAGVTGELFF. This chain connects TRBV11-3 to TRBJ2-2; 10 nucleotides match TRBD2. The J segment lost 4 bases and the V segment lost 5 bases, leaving 10 bases of the junction unmatched. There are 17 residues in the CDR3. Germline loops: CDR1 SGHNT, CDR2 YENEEA.

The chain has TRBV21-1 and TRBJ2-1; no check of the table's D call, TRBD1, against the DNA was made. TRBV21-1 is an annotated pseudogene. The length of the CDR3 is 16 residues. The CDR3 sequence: CASSKEAGVDGDEQFF. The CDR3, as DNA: TGTGCCAGCAGCAAAGAGGCAGGGGTGGACGGGGATGAGCAGTTCTTC.

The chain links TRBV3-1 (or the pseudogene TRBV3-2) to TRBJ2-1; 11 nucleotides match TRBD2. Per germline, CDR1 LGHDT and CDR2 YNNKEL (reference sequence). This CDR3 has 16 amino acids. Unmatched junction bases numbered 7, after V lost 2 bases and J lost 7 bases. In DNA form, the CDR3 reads TGTGCCAGCAGCCAAATTAGCGGGGGGGCCCAGAATGAGCAGTTCTTC. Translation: CASSQISGGAQNEQFF.

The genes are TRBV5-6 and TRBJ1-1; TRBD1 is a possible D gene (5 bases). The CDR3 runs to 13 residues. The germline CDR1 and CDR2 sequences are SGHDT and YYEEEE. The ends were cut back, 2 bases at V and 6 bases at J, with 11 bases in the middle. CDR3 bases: TGTGCCAGCAGCTTAGGCAGGGAGGCTGAAGCTTTCTTT. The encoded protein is CASSLGREAEAFF.

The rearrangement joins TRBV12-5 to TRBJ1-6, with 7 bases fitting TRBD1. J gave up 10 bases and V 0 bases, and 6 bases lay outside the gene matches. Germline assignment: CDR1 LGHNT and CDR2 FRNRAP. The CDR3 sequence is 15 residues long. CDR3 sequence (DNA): TGTGCTAGTGGTTTGGTGACAGGGATTGGGTCACCCCTCCACTTT. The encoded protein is CASGLVTGIGSPLHF. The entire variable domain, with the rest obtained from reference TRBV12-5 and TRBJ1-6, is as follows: DARVTQTPRHKVTEMGQEVTMRCQPILGHNTVFWYRQTMMQGLELLAYFRNRAPLDDSGMPKDRFSAEMPDATLATLKIQPSEPRDSAVYFCASGLVTGIGSPLHFGNGTRLTVT.